A selection of T cell receptor beta chains follows, all from one sample in a study of Graves' ophthalmopathy and Graves' hyperthyroidism. TCRdb re-derived calls from the multiplex PCR reads in MiXCR, one entry per CDR3 protein. In the table there are 450,000 to 600,000 distinct CDR3 sequences, under 45% of which are singletons. Specimen: peripheral blood or thyroid tissue (not recorded which). The origin of the receptors is an adult man with Graves' hyperthyroidism. CDR3s include the opening cysteine and the closing phenylalanine or tryptophan. The D gene is left open where the match is weak. For some rows the clone size is stated as once, few or many, or as a class when expanded; others skip it.

V gene: TRBV11-2; clone size: NA; D gene: NA; J gene: TRBJ2-5; CDR3 DNA: TGTGCCAGCAGCTCCCGTTATCGGAGGGGGCTAACATCAAACCTCCAAGAGACCCAGTACTTC; CDR3 protein: CASSSRYRRGLTSNLQETQYF
V gene: TRBV7-9; clone size: NA; D gene: NA; J gene: TRBJ1-1; CDR3 DNA: TGTGCCAGCAGCTTCCTGCCTAGCGGGGCCAGTCAAGCTTTCTTT; CDR3 protein: CASSFLPSGASQAFF
V gene: TRBV4-1; clone size: NA; D gene: TRBD1; J gene: TRBJ1-1; CDR3 DNA: TGCGCCAGCAGCCCCGTTGGACAGGGGTGGGACACTGAAGCTTTCTTT; CDR3 protein: CASSPVGQGWDTEAFF
V gene: TRBV29-1; clone size: NA; D gene: NA; J gene: TRBJ2-1; CDR3 DNA: TGCAGCGTTGAAGAGACAGCCTACAATGAGCAGTTCTTC; CDR3 protein: CSVEETAYNEQFF
V gene: TRBV5-4; clone size: NA; D gene: NA; J gene: TRBJ1-3; CDR3 DNA: TGTGCCAGCAGTTTGGCGGGGGGCGGCTACACCATATATTTT; CDR3 protein: CASSLAGGGYTIYF
V gene: TRBV2; clone size: NA; D gene: NA; J gene: TRBJ1-2; CDR3 DNA: TGTGCCAGCACCGCGGGGAATCTTAATGGCTACACCTTC; CDR3 protein: CASTAGNLNGYTF
V gene: TRBV15; clone size: many; D gene: NA; J gene: TRBJ1-4; CDR3 DNA: TGTGCCACCAGCAGAGACAGAGGAGGGACTAATGAAAAACTGTTTTTT; CDR3 protein: CATSRDRGGTNEKLFF
V gene: TRBV29-1; clone size: NA; D gene: TRBD2; J gene: TRBJ2-5; CDR3 DNA: TGCAGCGTTGCTGGGGGGACGGGAGGGACCCAGTACTTC; CDR3 protein: CSVAGGTGGTQYF
V gene: TRBV6-5; clone size: NA; D gene: TRBD1; J gene: TRBJ1-5; CDR3 DNA: TGTGCCAGCAGTTACTCGAGAGGGGGCGGTCAGCCCCAGCATTTT; CDR3 protein: CASSYSRGGGQPQHF
V gene: TRBV6-6; clone size: NA; D gene: NA; J gene: TRBJ2-5; CDR3 DNA: TGTGGGACGGGGCAAGAGACCCAGTACTTC; CDR3 protein: CGTGQETQYF
V gene: TRBV2; clone size: NA; D gene: NA; J gene: TRBJ2-2; CDR3 DNA: NA; CDR3 protein: CASSDFRGSGYTFGSGSCFF
V gene: TRBV28; clone size: few; D gene: NA; J gene: TRBJ1-1; CDR3 DNA: TGTGCCAGCAGTTCCCCGGGCAGGGATAGCACTGAAGCTTTCTTT; CDR3 protein: CASSSPGRDSTEAFF
V gene: TRBV2; clone size: NA; D gene: TRBD1; J gene: TRBJ2-4; CDR3 DNA: TGTGCCAGCAGTGCGGGGACAGTTGGCCCAGCCAAAAACATTCAGTACTTC; CDR3 protein: CASSAGTVGPAKNIQYF
V gene: TRBV2; clone size: many; D gene: TRBD1; J gene: TRBJ1-1; CDR3 DNA: TGTGCCAGCAGCCGGGACAGCTTGAACACTGAAGCTTTCTTT; CDR3 protein: CASSRDSLNTEAFF
V gene: TRBV12-3/TRBV12-4; clone size: NA; D gene: TRBD2; J gene: TRBJ2-5; CDR3 DNA: TGTGCCAGCAGCTCTACTAGCGGGAGACCGTTCTTC; CDR3 protein: CASSSTSGRPFF
V gene: TRBV2; clone size: NA; D gene: TRBD1; J gene: TRBJ2-7; CDR3 DNA: TGTGCCAGCAATGCGCAGGGGGCCTCGTACGAGCAGTACTTC; CDR3 protein: CASNAQGASYEQYF
V gene: TRBV24-1; clone size: NA; D gene: NA; J gene: TRBJ1-5; CDR3 DNA: TGTGCCACCAGTGATTCCCGACAGACCCAGCATTTT; CDR3 protein: CATSDSRQTQHF
V gene: TRBV20-1; clone size: few; D gene: TRBD2; J gene: TRBJ2-7; CDR3 DNA: TGCAGTGCTAGGGGCGGGAGCTCCTACAATGAGCAGTACTTC; CDR3 protein: CSARGGSSYNEQYF
V gene: TRBV20-1; clone size: many; D gene: NA; J gene: TRBJ1-6; CDR3 DNA: TGCAGTGCATCCAGGGGTTCCCCTAATTCACCCCTCCACTTT; CDR3 protein: CSASRGSPNSPLHF
V gene: TRBV20-1; clone size: many; D gene: NA; J gene: TRBJ1-2; CDR3 DNA: TGCAGTGCTAGAGCTCGGAGTGATGGCTACACCTTC; CDR3 protein: CSARARSDGYTF